The 30 T cell receptor beta chains listed next were all sequenced from one sample in a study of regulatory T cells in long-lasting Graves disease. In building TCR beta libraries, iRepertoire HTBI primers were used together with Arm-PCR of CDR3 regions. In TCRdb, the multiplex PCR reads were re-called with MiXCR into one record per CDR3 protein. There are 350,000 to 550,000 distinct CDR3 sequences in the sample; about 15% occur only once, and under 30% lies in the top ten. Time point: newly diagnosed GD, antithyroid drugs for less than 3 months. Isolated PBMC RNA provided the starting material for the TCR library. The same sample was also used in a study of T cells in Graves' hyperthyroidism and ophthalmopathy.

Sequenced material: peripheral blood mononuclear cells (PBMCs), taken at new diagnosis, from a patient treated with antithyroid drugs. Receptors were obtained from a woman aged 18-29 years with Graves disease.

This chain joins TRBV6-5 and TRBJ2-7, with D possibly being TRBD2 (6 bases). Trimming stripped 3 bases from V and 1 base from J, with 16 bases between. The CDR3 has 16 residues. The germline CDR1 and CDR2 sequences are MNHEY and SVGAGI. The CDR3 loop is CASSYRASADSYEQYF. CDR3 nucleotide sequence: TGTGCCAGCAGTTATAGGGCTAGCGCCGATTCCTACGAGCAGTACTTC.

Points on this clonotype: Just one base apart from a much larger clone, this may be a read error. The chain employs TRBV5-1 and TRBJ2-1, with 8 bases lining up with TRBD1. TRBJ2-7 matches the DNA end more closely, so the J call is doubtful. The CDR3 extends over 15 amino acids. The germline gives CDR1 SGHRS, CDR2 YFSETQ. For the CDR3, the DNA is TGCGCCAGCAGCTCGACAGGGGTCGGCTACAATGAGCAGTACTTC. Translation: CASSSTGVGYNEQYF.

In this sample, this clonotype turned up many times. The chain is built from TRBV7-9 and TRBJ2-5; D ambiguous. Trimming pared 6 bases from V and 0 bases from J, leaving 11 bases between. The CDR3 consists of 14 residues. From germline, CDR1 is SEHNR and CDR2 FQNEAQ (reference sequence). In DNA, the CDR3 is TGTGCCAGCAGGCGATGGACCTACCAAGAGACCCAGTACTTC. It yields the protein CASRRWTYQETQYF. The whole variable domain, remainder taken from reference TRBV7-9 and TRBJ2-5, is DTGVSQNPRHKITKRGQNVTFRCDPISEHNRLYWYRQTLGQGPEFLTYFQNEAQLEKSRLLSDRFSAERPKGSFSTLEIQRTEQGDSAMYLCASRRWTYQETQYFGPGTRLLVL.

The CDR3 reads CAWSGTGYEQYF. The CDR3 DNA is TGTGCCTGGAGTGGGACAGGCTACGAGCAGTACTTC. V gene TRBV30 combines with J gene TRBJ2-7, with TRBD1 matching over 7 bases. Trimming removed 1 base from V and 3 bases from J; junction bases left unmatched: 0. The CDR3 has 12 residues. Germline V gene lookup returns CDR1 GTSNPN and CDR2 SVGIG (reference sequence).

This clonotype appeared a few times. The V and J genes are TRBV6-4 and TRBJ2-1; maybe TRBD2 (6 bases). The germline gives CDR1 MRHNA, CDR2 SNTAGT. This CDR3 contains 15 residues. Trimming stripped 0 bases from V and 8 bases from J, with 14 bases between. The CDR3 DNA sequence: TGTGCCAGCAGTGACTCTGGGGGGAAGGGAGATGAGCAGTTCTTC. Amino acid sequence: CASSDSGGKGDEQFF.

This clonotype was observed at least ten times. The chain combines TRBV7-3 with TRBJ2-1; 9 bases fit TRBD2. Germline V gene data show CDR1 as SGHTA and CDR2 as FQGTGA. The CDR3 has 16 amino acids. After removal of 5 bases from V and 0 bases from J, the junction contained 5 bases not matched to a gene. CDR3 sequence reads: CASSRDSGSSYNEQFF. Written as DNA, the CDR3 is TGTGCCAGCAGCCGCGATAGCGGGAGCTCCTACAATGAGCAGTTCTTC.

This clonotype was detected only a few times. V usage is TRBV20-1 and J usage is TRBJ2-1; tentatively, D is TRBD2 (6 bases). This CDR3 contains 14 residues. V was shortened by 0 bases and J by 7 bases, with 13 bases between the two germline ends. Per the germline V gene, CDR1 is DFQATT and CDR2 is SNEGSKA (reference sequence). The CDR3 DNA sequence: TGCAGTGCTAGAGAGGGCGGGGCGGAGAATGAGCAGTTCTTC. Its protein is CSAREGGAENEQFF.

The J gene is TRBJ1-1, the V gene TRBV6-5; D may be TRBD1 (6 bases). CDR3 length: 15 amino acids. The germline gives CDR1 MNHEY, CDR2 SVGAGI. Trimming cost V 4 bases and J 6 bases, with 18 bases left between them. The CDR3, as DNA: TGTGCCAGCAGTTCCCTAGGGGGTTTCGGGGCTGAAGCTTTCTTT. Translated: CASSSLGGFGAEAFF.

This clonotype was counted a few times. V and J are TRBV7-2 and TRBJ1-3; D gene ambiguous. Germline CDR1 reads SGHTA; CDR2 reads FQGNSA. Trimming cost V 2 bases and J 2 bases, with 10 bases left between them. This CDR3 is built from 15 residues. The CDR3 loop reads CASSLSRDPGNTIYF. In DNA, the CDR3 is TGTGCCAGCAGCTTATCTCGGGATCCTGGAAACACCATATATTTT.

This sequence joins TRBV20-1 and TRBJ2-7; the D gene could be TRBD1 or TRBD2 (5 bases each). V was clipped by 1 base and J by 5 bases, with 9 bases between them. CDR3 length equals 12 residues. Germline assignment: CDR1 DFQATT and CDR2 SNEGSKA (reference sequence). The DNA for the CDR3 is TGCAGTGCTAGAGGGGGGAACGACGAGCAGTACTTC. It translates to CSARGGNDEQYF.

The CDR3 sequence is CASSEAGRKTGNTIYF. The CDR3 DNA reads TGTGCCAGCAGTGAAGCAGGGAGAAAAACTGGAAACACCATATATTTT. The gene calls are TRBV12-3 or TRBV12-4 and TRBJ1-3; tentatively, D is TRBD1 (5 bases). This CDR3 has 16 amino acids. Between the trimmed V and J ends, which lost 5 bases and 2 bases, there was a span of 16 bases.

This clonotype was counted many times. The chain joins TRBV2 to TRBJ2-7; D not resolved. V dropped 5 bases and J dropped 6 bases, with 5 bases sitting between them. The germline CDR1 and CDR2 sequences are SNHLY and FYNNEI. The CDR3 runs 10 residues. The CDR3 region has the DNA TGTGCCAGCAGTCTCTTCGAGCAGTACTTC. Encoded protein: CASSLFEQYF.

This clonotype was seen at least ten times. The chain couples TRBV2 to TRBJ2-7, with 8 bases lining up with TRBD1. J was trimmed by 3 bases and V by 11 bases; bases with no gene match: 12. The CDR3 length is 14 residues. CDR1 SNHLY and CDR2 FYNNEI come from the germline V gene. The CDR3 protein is CAGLADRDYYEQYF. CDR3 DNA sequence: TGTGCCGGACTTGCGGACAGGGATTACTACGAGCAGTACTTC.

This clonotype was detected ten times or more. The chain carries TRBV12-3 or TRBV12-4 and TRBJ2-3; maybe TRBD2 (5 bases). The J call is uncertain, as TRBJ2-5 better fits the DNA end. This CDR3 has 13 amino acids. For the CDR3, the DNA is TGTGCCAGCGGAGCGGACTCGGCGGAGACCCAGTACTTC. Protein: CASGADSAETQYF.

This clonotype was found a few times. The CDR3 DNA reads TGTGCCAGCAGTTACACCCACTCCTACGAGCAGTACTTC. Amino acids: CASSYTHSYEQYF. This sequence joins TRBV6-9 and TRBJ2-7; no reliable D call. Trimming removed 3 bases at V and 0 bases at J, with 6 bases between. The CDR3 length is 13 residues. Germline V gene data show CDR1 as MNHGY and CDR2 as SVAAGI.

This clonotype was counted between two and nine times. The chain joins TRBV6-5 to TRBJ1-1; D unclear. Germline V gene lookup returns CDR1 MNHEY and CDR2 SVGAGI. CDR3 length: 16 residues. The V and J ends lost 3 bases and 1 base respectively, with 15 bases between them. The CDR3 is CASSYLSIGRNTEAFF. In DNA, the CDR3 is TGTGCCAGCAGTTATCTTTCCATCGGGAGGAACACTGAAGCTTTCTTT.

The genes are TRBV19 and TRBJ2-2, with a tentative D call TRBD1 (5 bases). This CDR3 is 17 amino acids long. V lost 6 bases, J lost 5 bases, and 22 bases lay in between. CDR1 is LNHDA, CDR2 SQIVND, per germline (reference sequence). DNA for the CDR3: TGTGCCAGTAGAATCGGGCCCCGGCAGGGTTGGACCGGGGAGCTGTTTTTT. This sequence encodes CASRIGPRQGWTGELFF.

This clonotype was detected ten times or more. This chain connects TRBV10-3 to TRBJ2-7, with 12 bases lining up with TRBD2. This CDR3 is built from 15 residues. Germline lookup yields CDR1 ENHRY and CDR2 SYGVKD. The trim removed 4 bases at V and 4 bases at J, leaving 5 bases unmatched. The CDR3 is CAISAKGLAGYEQYF. In DNA form, the CDR3 reads TGTGCCATCAGTGCCAAGGGACTAGCGGGTTACGAGCAGTACTTC.

The chain couples TRBV10-3 to TRBJ2-2; TRBD1 might be the D (5 bases). Germline CDR1 ENHRY, CDR2 SYGVKD. The V end lost 0 bases, the J end lost 0 bases, and 14 bases lay between the germline ends. The CDR3 length is 18 residues. CDR3 protein: CAISESPPDITNTGELFF. The CDR3 DNA follows: TGTGCCATCAGTGAGTCGCCACCGGACATAACGAACACCGGGGAGCTGTTTTTT.

V is TRBV29-1 and J is TRBJ1-5; TRBD1 agrees at 7 bases. CDR3 size: 13 residues. CDR1 and CDR2 (germline): SQVTM, ANQGSEA. V gave up 6 bases and J gave up 4 bases; unmatched junction bases: 6. CDR3 coding DNA: TGCAGCGTGAGCCGGGACAGAAATCAGCCCCAGCATTTT. This gives the protein CSVSRDRNQPQHF. Looking up the rest from reference TRBV29-1 and TRBJ1-5 gives the full variable domain: SAVISQKPSRDICQRGTSLTIQCQVDSQVTMMFWYRQQPGQSLTLIATANQGSEATYESGFVIDKFPISRPNLTFSTLTVSNMSPEDSSIYLCSVSRDRNQPQHFGDGTRLSIL.

V and J are TRBV11-2 and TRBJ1-1; a possible D gene is TRBD1 (6 bases). Germline assignment: CDR1 SGHAT and CDR2 FQNNGV. Between the trimmed V and J ends, which lost 5 bases and 11 bases, there was a span of 12 bases. The CDR3 runs to 11 residues. In DNA, the CDR3 is TGTGCCAGCAGCCACGAGGGGGGGGCTTTCTTT. This gives the protein CASSHEGGAFF.

The chain links TRBV11-2 to TRBJ2-1; TRBD2 matches at 9 bases. This CDR3 spans 18 amino acids. V shed 2 bases and J 4 bases; nucleotides not matched to a gene: 12. Germline V gene sequence: CDR1 SGHAT, CDR2 FQNNGV. The CDR3 nucleotides are TGTGCCAGCAGCTTAAATGGTTTGGCTAGCGGGGCTTACAATGAGCAGTTCTTC. It specifies CASSLNGLASGAYNEQFF.

This clonotype appeared a few times. The chain couples TRBV12-3 or TRBV12-4 to TRBJ2-7, with 8 bases fitting TRBD2. The CDR3 totals 16 residues. V was clipped by 3 bases and J by 6 bases; unmatched bases: 13. CDR3 residues: CASSFTGGRGLREQYF. The CDR3 DNA is TGTGCCAGCAGTTTTACGGGAGGGCGTGGGTTGCGCGAGCAGTACTTC.

For this clonotype: A much bigger clone sits one base away, suggesting this may be a read error. The CDR3, as DNA: TGTGCCAACAGCGGACCCATTTACGAGCAGTACTTC. Residues: CANSGPIYEQYF. V usage is TRBV28 and J usage is TRBJ2-7; maybe TRBD2 (5 bases). Germline values: CDR1 MDHEN, CDR2 SYDVKM. This CDR3 region has 12 residues. Trimming cost V 10 bases and J 4 bases, with 14 bases left between them.

This clonotype appeared a few times. The chain employs TRBV20-1 and TRBJ1-1, with 7 bases fitting TRBD1. The length of the CDR3 is 17 residues. The ends lost 3 bases at V and 0 bases at J; junction bases unmatched: 13. The germline gives CDR1 DFQATT, CDR2 SNEGSKA (reference sequence). Here the CDR3 reads CSARFDRAIIMNTEAFF. The DNA of the CDR3 is TGCAGTGCTAGGTTCGACAGGGCCATAATCATGAACACTGAAGCTTTCTTT.

The chain couples TRBV12-3 or TRBV12-4 to TRBJ1-3; weak D call: TRBD1 (6 bases). The CDR3 consists of 13 residues. Trimming removed 4 bases at V and 3 bases at J, with 7 bases between. The CDR3 nucleotides are TGTGCCAGCAGTTACAGGGATGGAAACACCATATATTTT. Translating it yields CASSYRDGNTIYF.

The chain employs TRBV7-9 and TRBJ1-1; D gene ambiguous. CDR1 is SEHNR and CDR2 is FQNEAQ in the germline V gene (reference sequence). V dropped 0 bases and J dropped 5 bases, with 7 bases sitting between them. This CDR3 spans 13 amino acids. CDR3 residues: CASSLAFGTEAFF. The DNA for the CDR3 is TGTGCCAGCAGCTTAGCTTTCGGGACTGAAGCTTTCTTT.

This clonotype was detected ten times or more. The chain couples TRBV11-2 to TRBJ2-1; 14 nucleotides agree with TRBD2. Germline CDR1 SGHAT, CDR2 FQNNGV. This CDR3 is built from 15 residues. V shed 5 bases and J 10 bases; nucleotides not matched to a gene: 7. The CDR3 nucleotides are TGTGCCAGCAGCGTGGGACTAGCGGGAGCTGGAGAGCAGTTCTTC. Translating it yields CASSVGLAGAGEQFF.

The sample holds a few counts of this clonotype. The CDR3 loop reads CASSSPEGETQYF. The CDR3 DNA reads as TGTGCCAGCAGTTCGCCTGAAGGGGAGACCCAGTACTTC. The chain uses TRBV28 and TRBJ2-5; no firm D call. Germline-derived CDR1 and CDR2 are MDHEN and SYDVKM. V gave up 4 bases and J gave up 5 bases, with 11 bases separating them. The CDR3 extends over 13 amino acids.

The chain combines TRBV28 with TRBJ2-4, with 7 nucleotides matching TRBD2. The CDR3 contains 16 residues. V shed 6 bases and J 0 bases; nucleotides not matched to a gene: 8. Germline V gene lookup returns CDR1 MDHEN and CDR2 SYDVKM. CDR3 sequence: CASSHTGGIAKNIQYF. CDR3 sequence (DNA): TGTGCCAGCAGCCACACCGGGGGGATAGCCAAAAACATTCAGTACTTC. Full variable domain (rest looked up from reference TRBV28 and TRBJ2-4): DVKVTQSSRYLVKRTGEKVFLECVQDMDHENMFWYRQDPGLGLRLIYFSYDVKMKEKGDIPEGYSVSREKKERFSLILESASTNQTSMYLCASSHTGGIAKNIQYFGAGTRLSVL.